The next 6 T cell receptor beta chains were all read from a single sample in a study of neurological immune-mediated disorders. TCRdb recomputed calls from the 5' RACE reads with MiXCR, one row per CDR3 protein. The sample has around 15,000 distinct CDR3 sequences, roughly 9% seen once. The sequenced material came from CD8+ T cells from blood. The receptors here all came from a man between 50 and 59 years old in good health.

The rearrangement links TRBV29-1 to TRBJ2-7; 8 nucleotides align to TRBD2. The V gene's germline CDR1 is SQVTM and CDR2 ANQGSEA. The junction had 11 bases not matched to a gene; V was cut back by 5 bases and J by 5 bases. This CDR3 is built from 14 residues. In nucleotides, the CDR3 is TGCAGCGTTACCAACGGGAGGGCCTTTAACGAGCAGTACTTC. Its protein is CSVTNGRAFNEQYF.

This clonotype is classed as medium-sized. V usage is TRBV5-1 and J usage is TRBJ1-5, with D possibly matching TRBD1 (5 bases). CDR1 and CDR2 (germline): SGHRS, YFSETQ. The CDR3 covers 15 residues. V was clipped by 4 bases and J by 0 bases, with 11 bases between them. Here the CDR3 reads CASSPTGGSNQPQHF. CDR3 nucleotide sequence: TGCGCCAGCAGCCCGACGGGGGGTAGCAATCAGCCCCAGCATTTT.

This clonotype was seen repeatedly, ten times or more. This chain joins TRBV29-1 and TRBJ2-7; tentative D call: TRBD1 (6 bases). From germline, CDR1 is SQVTM and CDR2 ANQGSEA. The CDR3 totals 12 residues. V lost 6 bases and J lost 3, with 12 bases in between. CDR3: CSVLTGIYEQYF. CDR3 sequence (DNA): TGCAGCGTCCTGACAGGCATCTACGAGCAGTACTTC.

This clonotype was counted only a few times. The junction and the germline gene differ at one end; a read error may be behind it. The chain is built from TRBV7-9 and TRBJ2-3; D gene ambiguous. The germline CDR1 and CDR2 sequences are SEHNR and FQNEAQ (reference sequence). The CDR3 extends over 14 amino acids. Here the CDR3 reads CANSPPRGTDTQYF. The CDR3 DNA is TGTGCCAACAGCCCCCCCCGAGGCACAGATACGCAGTATTTT.

This clonotype was seen at least ten times. The chain has TRBV20-1 and TRBJ1-1; D gene ambiguous. Germline CDR1 is DFQATT and CDR2 is SNEGSKA (reference sequence). Deletions cut 6 bases from V and 5 bases from J, with 10 bases between. The CDR3 totals 11 residues. In nucleotides, the CDR3 is TGCAGTGCCCTTCGGGGAACTGAAGCTTTCTTT. Its translation: CSALRGTEAFF.

This clonotype has a count of ten or more. The J gene is TRBJ1-2, the V gene TRBV28, with D possibly TRBD1 on 5 matching bases. Germline-derived CDR1 and CDR2 are MDHEN and SYDVKM. V gave up 2 bases and J gave up 5 bases, with 15 bases separating them. This CDR3 has 15 amino acids. CDR3 coding DNA: TGTGCCAGCAGTTTAATCGGGGCCGTAGGGTATGGCTACACCTTC. It is translated as CASSLIGAVGYGYTF.